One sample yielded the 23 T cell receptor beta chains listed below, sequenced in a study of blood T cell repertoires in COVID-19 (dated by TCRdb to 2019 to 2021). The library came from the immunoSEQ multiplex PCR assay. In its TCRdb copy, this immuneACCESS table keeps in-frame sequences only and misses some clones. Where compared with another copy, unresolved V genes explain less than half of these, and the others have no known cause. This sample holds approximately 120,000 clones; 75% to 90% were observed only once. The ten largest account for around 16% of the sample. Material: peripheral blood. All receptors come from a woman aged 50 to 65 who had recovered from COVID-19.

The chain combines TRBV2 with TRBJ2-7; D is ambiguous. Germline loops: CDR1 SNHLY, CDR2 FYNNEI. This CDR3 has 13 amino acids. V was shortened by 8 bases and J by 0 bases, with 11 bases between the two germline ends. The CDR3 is CASAGTGSYEQYF. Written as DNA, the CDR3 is TGTGCCAGCGCAGGCACCGGCTCCTACGAGCAGTACTTC. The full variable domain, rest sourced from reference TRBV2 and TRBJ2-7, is EPEVTQTPSHQVTQMGQEVILRCVPISNHLYFYWYRQILGQKVEFLVSFYNNEISEKSEIFDDQFSVERPDGSNFTLKIRSTKLEDSAMYFCASAGTGSYEQYFGPGTRLTVT.

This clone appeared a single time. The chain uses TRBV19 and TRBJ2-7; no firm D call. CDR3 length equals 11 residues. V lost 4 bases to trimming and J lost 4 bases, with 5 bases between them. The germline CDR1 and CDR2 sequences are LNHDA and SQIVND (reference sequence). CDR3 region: CASSTKYEQYF. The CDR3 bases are TGTGCCAGTAGTACTAAATACGAGCAGTACTTC.

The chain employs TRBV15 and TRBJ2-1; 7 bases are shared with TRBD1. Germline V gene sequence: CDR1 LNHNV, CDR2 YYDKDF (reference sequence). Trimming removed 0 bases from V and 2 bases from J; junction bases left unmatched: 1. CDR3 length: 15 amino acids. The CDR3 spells CATSREDRAYNEQFF. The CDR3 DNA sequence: TGTGCCACCAGCAGAGAAGACAGGGCCTACAATGAGCAGTTCTTC. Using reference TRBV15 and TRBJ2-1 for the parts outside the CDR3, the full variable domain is DAMVIQNPRYQVTQFGKPVTLSCSQTLNHNVMYWYQQKSSQAPKLLFHYYDKDFNNEADTPDNFQSRRPNTSFCFLDIRSPGLGDTAMYLCATSREDRAYNEQFFGPGTRLTVL.

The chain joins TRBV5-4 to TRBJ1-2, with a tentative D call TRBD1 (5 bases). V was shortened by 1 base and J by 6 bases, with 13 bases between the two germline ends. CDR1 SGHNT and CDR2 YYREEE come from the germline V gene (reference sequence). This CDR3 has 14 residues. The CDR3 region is CASSLKGIMDGYTF. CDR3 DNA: TGTGCCAGCAGCTTGAAGGGGATTATGGATGGCTACACCTTC.

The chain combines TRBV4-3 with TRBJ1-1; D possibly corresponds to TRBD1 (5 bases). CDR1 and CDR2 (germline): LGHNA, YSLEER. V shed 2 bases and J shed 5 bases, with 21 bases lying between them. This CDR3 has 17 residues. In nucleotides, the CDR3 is TGCGCCAGCAGCCAAACGGGACTTGGGTGGGTTGGGACTGAAGCTTTCTTT. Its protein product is CASSQTGLGWVGTEAFF.

Here the CDR3 DNA reads TGTGCCAGCTCACCAGGGCTGATCTATGGCTACACCTTC. Translation gives CASSPGLIYGYTF. The chain combines TRBV18 with TRBJ1-2; D remains ambiguous. The CDR3 sequence is 13 residues long. The germline CDR1 and CDR2 sequences are KGHSH and LQKENI. The germline V and J ends were trimmed by 2 bases and 4 bases, with 8 bases remaining between them.

CDR3 DNA: TGTGCCAGCAGCCCAGAAACAGGGAGCTCCTACGAGCAGTACTTC. Translation: CASSPETGSSYEQYF. V and J are TRBV5-4 and TRBJ2-7, with D perhaps matching TRBD1 (6 bases). This CDR3 is 15 amino acids long. V was clipped by 4 bases and J by 0 bases, with 14 bases between them. In germline, CDR1 is SGHNT, CDR2 YYREEE (reference sequence).

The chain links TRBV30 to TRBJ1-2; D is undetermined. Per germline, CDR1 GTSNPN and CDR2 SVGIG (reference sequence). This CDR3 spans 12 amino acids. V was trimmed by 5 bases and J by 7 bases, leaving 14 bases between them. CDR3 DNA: TGTGCCTGGTCGCGGGTGGAGGGTGGCTACACCTTC. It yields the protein CAWSRVEGGYTF.

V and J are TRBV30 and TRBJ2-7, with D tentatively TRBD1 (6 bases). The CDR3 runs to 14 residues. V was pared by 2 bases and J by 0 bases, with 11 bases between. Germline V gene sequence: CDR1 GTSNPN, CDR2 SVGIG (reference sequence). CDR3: CAWSRRGSSYEQYF. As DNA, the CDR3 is TGTGCCTGGAGTAGAAGGGGGAGCTCCTACGAGCAGTACTTC.

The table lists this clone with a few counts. The CDR3 reads CASSPSVEGFNGYTF. The CDR3 DNA reads TGTGCCAGCTCACCATCTGTGGAGGGGTTTAATGGCTACACCTTC. The rearrangement uses TRBV18 and TRBJ1-2, with D possibly TRBD1 on 5 matching bases. Germline CDR1 reads KGHSH; CDR2 reads LQKENI. V was clipped by 2 bases and J by 6 bases, with 16 bases between them. The CDR3 covers 15 residues.

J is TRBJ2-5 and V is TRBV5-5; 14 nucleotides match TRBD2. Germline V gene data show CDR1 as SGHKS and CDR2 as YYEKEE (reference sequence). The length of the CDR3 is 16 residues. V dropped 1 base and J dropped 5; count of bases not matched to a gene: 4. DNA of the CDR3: TGTGCCAGCAGCTTGAGACTAGCGGGGGGGCTGGAGACCCAGTACTTC. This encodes CASSLRLAGGLETQYF.

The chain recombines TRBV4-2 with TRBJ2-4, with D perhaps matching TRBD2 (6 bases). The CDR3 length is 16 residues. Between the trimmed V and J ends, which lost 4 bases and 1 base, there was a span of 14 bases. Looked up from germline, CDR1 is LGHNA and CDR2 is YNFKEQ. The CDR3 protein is CASSLRRAEAKNIQYF. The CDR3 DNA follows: TGTGCCAGCAGCCTTAGGAGGGCGGAGGCCAAAAACATTCAGTACTTC.

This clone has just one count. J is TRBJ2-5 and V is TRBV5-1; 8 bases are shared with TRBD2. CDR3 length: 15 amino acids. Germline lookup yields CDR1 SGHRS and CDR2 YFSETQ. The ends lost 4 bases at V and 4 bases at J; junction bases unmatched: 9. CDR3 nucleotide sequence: TGCGCCAGCAGCCCTCGGGGGGGAGGAGGAGAGACCCAGTACTTC. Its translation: CASSPRGGGGETQYF.

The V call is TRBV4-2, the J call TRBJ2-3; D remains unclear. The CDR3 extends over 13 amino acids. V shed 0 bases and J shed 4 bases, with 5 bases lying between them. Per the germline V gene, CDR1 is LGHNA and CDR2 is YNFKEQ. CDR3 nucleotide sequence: TGTGCCAGCAGCCAAGATATCGCAGATACGCAGTATTTT. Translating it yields CASSQDIADTQYF.

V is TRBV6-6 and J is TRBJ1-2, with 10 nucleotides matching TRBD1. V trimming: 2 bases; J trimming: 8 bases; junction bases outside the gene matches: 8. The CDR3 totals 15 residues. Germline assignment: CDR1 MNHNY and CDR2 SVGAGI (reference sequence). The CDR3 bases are TGTGCCAGCAGTTACGCAGGGACAGGGGTTCAGGGCTACACCTTC. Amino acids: CASSYAGTGVQGYTF.

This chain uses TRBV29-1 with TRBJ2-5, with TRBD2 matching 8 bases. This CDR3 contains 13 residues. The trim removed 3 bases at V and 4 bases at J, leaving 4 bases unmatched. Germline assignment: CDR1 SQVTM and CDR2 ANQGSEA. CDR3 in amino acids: CSVDRGLGETQYF. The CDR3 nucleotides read TGCAGCGTTGATAGGGGACTAGGAGAGACCCAGTACTTC.

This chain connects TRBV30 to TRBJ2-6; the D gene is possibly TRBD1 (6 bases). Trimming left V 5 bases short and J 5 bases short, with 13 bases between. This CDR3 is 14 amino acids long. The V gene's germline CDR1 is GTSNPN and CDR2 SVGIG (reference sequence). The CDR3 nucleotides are TGTGCCTGGTTAAGAGGGGGTAGGGCCAACGTCCTGACTTTC. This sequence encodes CAWLRGGRANVLTF.

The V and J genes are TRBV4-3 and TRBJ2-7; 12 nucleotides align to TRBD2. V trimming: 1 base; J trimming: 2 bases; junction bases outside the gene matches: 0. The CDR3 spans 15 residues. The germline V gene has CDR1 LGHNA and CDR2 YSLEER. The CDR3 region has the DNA TGCGCCAGCAGCCAAGGGACTAGCGGGACCTACGAGCAGTACTTC. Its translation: CASSQGTSGTYEQYF.

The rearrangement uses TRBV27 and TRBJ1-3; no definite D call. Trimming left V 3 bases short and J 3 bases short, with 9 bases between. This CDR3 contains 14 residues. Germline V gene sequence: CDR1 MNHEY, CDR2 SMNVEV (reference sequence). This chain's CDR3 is CASSFSRFGNTIYF. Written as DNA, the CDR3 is TGTGCCAGCAGTTTTTCCCGGTTTGGAAACACCATATATTTT.

CDR3 protein: CASRSGMGSDTQYF. The DNA of the CDR3 is TGTGCCAGCAGGAGCGGGATGGGGTCAGATACGCAGTATTTT. The rearrangement joins TRBV6-4 to TRBJ2-3; 7 bases fit TRBD2. V was clipped by 6 bases and J by 4 bases; unmatched bases: 7. CDR1 MRHNA and CDR2 SNTAGT come from the germline V gene. The CDR3 is made up of 14 amino acids.

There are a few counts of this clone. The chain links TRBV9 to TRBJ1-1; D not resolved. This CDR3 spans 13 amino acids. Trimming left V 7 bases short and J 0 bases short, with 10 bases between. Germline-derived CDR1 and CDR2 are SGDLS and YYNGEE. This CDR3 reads CASERVMNTEAFF. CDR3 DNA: TGTGCCAGCGAGAGGGTGATGAACACTGAAGCTTTCTTT.

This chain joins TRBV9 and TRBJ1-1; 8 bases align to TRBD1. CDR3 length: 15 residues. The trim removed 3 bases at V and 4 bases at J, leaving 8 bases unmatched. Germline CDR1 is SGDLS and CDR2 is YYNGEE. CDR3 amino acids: CASSGAGGWGTEAFF. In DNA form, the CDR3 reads TGTGCCAGCAGCGGAGCAGGGGGCTGGGGCACTGAAGCTTTCTTT.

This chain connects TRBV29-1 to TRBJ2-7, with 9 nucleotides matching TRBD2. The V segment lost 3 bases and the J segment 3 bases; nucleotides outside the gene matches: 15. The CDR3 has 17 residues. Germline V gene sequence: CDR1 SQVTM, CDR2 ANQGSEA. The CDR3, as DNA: TGCAGCGTTGAGGTAGGCATTGGAGCGGGGGGACACTACGAGCAGTACTTC. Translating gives CSVEVGIGAGGHYEQYF.